The source of this T cell receptor beta chain is a study of shared clonotypes between healthy human individuals. At the level of the study: The study used three CD4 naive, three CD4 memory, two CD8 naive and one CD8 memory plate per donor.

V shed 5 bases and J 0 bases; nucleotides not matched to a gene: 6. The germline V gene encodes CDR1 MNHEY and CDR2 SMNVEV (reference sequence). The CDR3 is 15 amino acids. TCRdb keeps only in-frame clones here, not all; method: immunoSEQ multiplex PCR. The table lists hundreds of thousands of clones, around 74% of them singletons, with 1.5% to 2% in the top ten. The gene calls are TRBV27 and TRBJ2-7; 8 positions match TRBD2. This receptor was identified in a woman younger than 45 in good health. Source material: memory CD4+ T cells sorted from blood. Subset meaning: CD45RA-negative fraction. CDR3 loop: CASSMGSGSSYEQYF. The CDR3 bases are TGTGCCAGCAGTATGGGGAGCGGGAGCTCCTACGAGCAGTACTTC.